The 6 T cell receptor beta chains given below trace back to one sample, sequenced in a study of blood T cells in healthy people across ages. Sample-barcoded 5' priming and a J-beta primer mix drove a second PCR of roughly 6 to 12 cycles. MiXCR, applied by TCRdb to the 5' RACE reads, yields one record per CDR3 protein. The sample lists fewer than 900,000 distinct CDR3 sequences, 43% seen once, with roughly 20% in the top ten. Sequences were obtained from blood. The receptors were gathered from a woman in her fifties or sixties in good health.

Ten or more counts support this clonotype. The chain uses TRBV20-1 and TRBJ2-5; TRBD2 aligns across 7 bases. The germline gives CDR1 DFQATT, CDR2 SNEGSKA (reference sequence). The CDR3 length is 14 residues. With V trimmed by 6 bases and J by 6 bases, 13 bases remained unmatched. The DNA of the CDR3 is TGCAGTGCAGATGGGCTAGCGGACCTGAAGACCCAGTACTTC. It specifies CSADGLADLKTQYF.

This clonotype came up many times. J is TRBJ2-3 and V is TRBV9; 7 bases agree with TRBD2. The germline gives CDR1 SGDLS, CDR2 YYNGEE. V gave up 0 bases and J gave up 6 bases; unmatched junction bases: 7. This CDR3 comprises 15 residues. The CDR3 nucleotides read TGTGCCAGCAGCGTAGTGACCGGGGGGAAGGATACGCAGTATTTT. Its protein is CASSVVTGGKDTQYF.

V is TRBV6-1 and J is TRBJ2-5, with TRBD2 matching 10 bases. Germline loops: CDR1 MNHNS, CDR2 SASEGT. V was pared by 8 bases and J by 1 base, with 10 bases of the junction left unmatched. CDR3 length: 16 residues. Written as DNA, the CDR3 is TGTGCCAGCGTCGAGAGAATAGCGGGAGGCCAAGAGACCCAGTACTTC. It yields the protein CASVERIAGGQETQYF.

This chain connects TRBV29-1 to TRBJ2-4; 8 bases align to TRBD2. V shed 2 bases and J 11 bases; nucleotides not matched to a gene: 5. In germline, CDR1 is SQVTM, CDR2 ANQGSEA. This CDR3 region has 12 residues. CDR3 DNA: TGCAGCGTTGAACGGACTAGCAGTGTTCAGTACTTC. Protein sequence: CSVERTSSVQYF.

This clonotype was seen a few times. The chain links TRBV12-3 or TRBV12-4 to TRBJ2-6, with TRBD1 matching 8 bases. The CDR3 is 17 residues long. V was clipped by 5 bases and J by 4 bases; unmatched bases: 10. The CDR3 region is CASSPSAGGSGANVLTF. The DNA for the CDR3 is TGTGCCAGCAGTCCCTCAGCAGGGGGCTCCGGGGCCAACGTCCTGACTTTC.

This rearrangement joins TRBV18 to TRBJ1-2; 7 bases line up with TRBD1. Germline V gene lookup returns CDR1 KGHSH and CDR2 LQKENI. The CDR3 covers 15 residues. J lost 4 bases, V lost 2 bases, and 7 bases had no gene match. Here the CDR3 reads CASSPRQGNGYGYTF. The CDR3 nucleotides read TGTGCCAGCTCACCAAGACAGGGAAATGGCTATGGCTACACCTTC. The variable domain in full, completed from reference TRBV18 and TRBJ1-2, reads NAGVMQNPRHLVRRRGQEARLRCSPMKGHSHVYWYRQLPEEGLKFMVYLQKENIIDESGMPKERFSAEFPKEGPSILRIQQVVRGDSAAYFCASSPRQGNGYGYTFGSGTRLTVV.